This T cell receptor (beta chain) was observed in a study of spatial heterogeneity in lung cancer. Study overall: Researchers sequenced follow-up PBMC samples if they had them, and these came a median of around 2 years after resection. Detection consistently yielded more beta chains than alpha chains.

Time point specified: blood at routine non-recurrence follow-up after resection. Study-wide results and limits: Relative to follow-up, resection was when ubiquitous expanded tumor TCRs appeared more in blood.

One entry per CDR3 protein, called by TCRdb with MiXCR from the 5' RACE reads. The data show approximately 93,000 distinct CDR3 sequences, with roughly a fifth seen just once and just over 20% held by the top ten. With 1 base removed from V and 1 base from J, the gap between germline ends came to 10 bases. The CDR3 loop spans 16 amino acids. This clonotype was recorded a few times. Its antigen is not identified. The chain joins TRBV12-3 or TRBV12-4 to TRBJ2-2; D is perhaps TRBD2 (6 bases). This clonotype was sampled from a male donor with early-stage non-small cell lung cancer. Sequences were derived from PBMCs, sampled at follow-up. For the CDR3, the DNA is TGTGCCAGCAGTTTAGGGCTAGCGATGAACACCGGGGAGCTGTTTTTT. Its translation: CASSLGLAMNTGELFF.